What follows describes a single T cell receptor beta chain. The clone's antigen remains unknown. One base away there is no much larger clone; base qualities are not given. This specimen belongs to a study of T cell changes during pregnancy in multiple sclerosis (dated by TCRdb to the late 2010s). Regarding the complete study: In women with multiple sclerosis, the researchers looked at how the T cell repertoire shifted as pregnancy progressed.

The receptor library was made with the immunoSEQ multiplex PCR assay. What TCRdb holds here is the immuneACCESS table cut down to in-frame rearrangements. Part of the clones is not present; checked against another copy, under half of the missing clones reflect an unresolved V gene, and the others are unexplained. For this sample there are almost 95,000 clones; roughly nine tenths appear just once. The top ten hold less than 2% of the sample. According to the germline V gene, CDR1 reads MNHEY and CDR2 reads SVGAGI. The V end loses 6 bases and the J end loses 7 bases, and a stretch of 12 bases separates them. Taken from cysteine to phenylalanine, the CDR3 has 13 residues. The sequence is cut down to CDR3 DNA, 39 bases in frame from base 1.

The origin of this receptor is a female donor with multiple sclerosis, enrolled in a pregnancy study. The chain employs TRBV6-5 and TRBJ2-2; a weak D assignment points to TRBD1 (6 bases agree). The specimen comprised peripheral blood, sampled in the first trimester of pregnancy. The CDR3 is CASSPQGSGELFF. At the DNA level, the sequence is TGTGCCAGCAGCCCACAGGGTAGCGGGGAGCTGTTTTTT.